This passage covers 23 T cell receptor beta chains from one sample sequenced in a study of T-cell memory formation after mild COVID-19. MiXCR was run by TCRdb on the 5' RACE reads, yielding one entry per CDR3 protein. The sample records about 170,000 distinct CDR3 sequences, 10% to 15% being singletons. The sequencing input was PBMCs or a T cell subset sorted from them (not recorded which). The receptors come from a man aged 18 to 29 who had mild COVID-19 (a few samples of this study predate the infection). Cell type and time point are not known.

The chain employs TRBV20-1 and TRBJ2-7; 11 nucleotides line up with TRBD2. Germline values: CDR1 DFQATT, CDR2 SNEGSKA (reference sequence). This CDR3 spans 15 amino acids. Trimming at V came to 5 bases and at J to 4 bases, leaving 10 bases not matched to a gene. The CDR3 nucleotides are TGCAGTGCTTCACGACTAGCGGGGCTATCATACGAGCAGTACTTC. The encoded protein is CSASRLAGLSYEQYF.

The gene calls are TRBV7-6 and TRBJ2-1, with 8 bases matching TRBD2. V shed 1 base, J shed 6 bases, and the junction held 14 bases outside the gene matches. The CDR3 covers 18 residues. From germline, CDR1 is SGHVS and CDR2 FNYEAQ. The CDR3, as DNA: TGTGCCAGCAGCTTAGAGGCTAGCGGGCCACTGACGAGCAATGAGCAGTTCTTC. It encodes CASSLEASGPLTSNEQFF.

The V and J genes are TRBV28 and TRBJ2-5, with D unclear. Between the trimmed V and J ends, which lost 10 bases and 2 bases, there was a span of 14 bases. Germline V CDR1 and CDR2: MDHEN, SYDVKM. This CDR3 is built from 13 residues. The CDR3 bases are TGTGCCACCTCAGCGAGCCCACAAGAGACCCAGTACTTC. Its protein is CATSASPQETQYF.

This clonotype was counted a few times. This sequence joins TRBV12-3 or TRBV12-4 and TRBJ2-1; 9 bases are a match to TRBD2. J was trimmed by 4 bases and V by 8 bases; bases with no gene match: 9. This CDR3 region has 15 residues. The CDR3 reads CASRRGGLEYNEQFF. The CDR3 DNA is TGTGCCAGCCGGCGGGGGGGGCTGGAGTACAATGAGCAGTTCTTC.

The chain uses TRBV29-1 and TRBJ2-4; D is unclear. Trimming took 6 bases from V and 2 from J, leaving 11 bases between them. Looked up from germline, CDR1 is SQVTM and CDR2 is ANQGSEA. CDR3 length: 13 amino acids. The CDR3 is CSVERVTKNIQYF. DNA of the CDR3: TGCAGCGTCGAAAGGGTTACCAAAAACATTCAGTACTTC.

This clonotype has only a few counts. V usage is TRBV5-1 and J usage is TRBJ2-3; D may be TRBD2 (6 bases). V was trimmed by 2 bases and J by 2 bases, leaving 12 bases between them. The CDR3 length is 15 residues. Germline CDR1 is SGHRS and CDR2 is YFSETQ. CDR3 DNA: TGCGCCAGCAGCTTCCCGGCTAGCGCCACAGATACGCAGTATTTT. This gives the protein CASSFPASATDTQYF.

The sample holds a few counts of this clonotype. V gene TRBV7-2 combines with J gene TRBJ1-5; a weak D match, TRBD1 (5 bases). This CDR3 spans 17 amino acids. Looked up from germline, CDR1 is SGHTA and CDR2 is FQGNSA. Between the trimmed V and J ends, which lost 2 bases and 2 bases, there was a span of 16 bases. The CDR3 DNA reads TGTGCCAGCAGCTTATTTGCGGGGACTAGGGGCAATCAGCCCCAGCATTTT. Its translation: CASSLFAGTRGNQPQHF.

Ten or more counts support this clonotype. The V and J genes are TRBV28 and TRBJ2-7; D possibly corresponds to TRBD2 (5 bases). Trimming pared 2 bases from V and 2 bases from J, leaving 10 bases between. The CDR3 runs 14 residues. CDR1 is MDHEN, CDR2 SYDVKM, per germline. The CDR3 spells CASSLAGGTYEQYV. CDR3 in DNA: TGTGCCAGCAGTTTAGCGGGTGGGACCTACGAGCAGTACGTC.

This chain joins TRBV7-2 and TRBJ2-5; a possible D gene is TRBD2 (6 bases). Between the trimmed V and J ends, which lost 7 bases and 5 bases, there was a span of 17 bases. CDR1 SGHTA and CDR2 FQGNSA come from the germline V gene. CDR3 length: 14 residues. DNA of the CDR3: TGTGCCAGCATCCCGGGAGCGGACCGGGAGACCCAGTACTTC. It translates to CASIPGADRETQYF.

This clonotype was seen at least ten times. V gene TRBV7-2 combines with J gene TRBJ2-3; D gene uncertain. The V end was cut by 4 bases, the J end by 2 bases, with 4 bases between. The CDR3 is 12 amino acids. Germline V gives CDR1 SGHTA, CDR2 FQGNSA. CDR3 amino acids: CASSYYTDTQYF. The CDR3 DNA follows: TGTGCCAGCAGCTATTACACAGATACGCAGTATTTT.

This clonotype was counted only a few times. The rearrangement joins TRBV3-1 to TRBJ2-4; the D gene is possibly TRBD2 (5 bases). V was cut by 1 base and J by 6 bases, with 7 bases left in between. The CDR3 contains 13 residues. In germline, CDR1 is LGHDT, CDR2 YNNKEL (reference sequence). The DNA for the CDR3 is TGTGCCAGCAGCCAAGGTCGGGGAAACATTCAGTACTTC. It specifies CASSQGRGNIQYF.

This chain joins TRBV5-1 and TRBJ2-3; no clear D. Germline values: CDR1 SGHRS, CDR2 YFSETQ. V lost 0 bases to trimming and J lost 2 bases, with 7 bases between them. This CDR3 has 14 amino acids. The CDR3 spells CASSLEQFTDTQYF. CDR3 bases: TGCGCCAGCAGCTTGGAACAGTTCACAGATACGCAGTATTTT.

This clonotype was detected only a few times. The chain combines TRBV12-3 or TRBV12-4 with TRBJ1-5; D remains unclear. The CDR3 length is 16 residues. The V end lost 3 bases, the J end lost 0 bases, and 12 bases lay between the germline ends. CDR3: CASSFRYPDSNQPQHF. DNA for the CDR3: TGTGCCAGCAGTTTTCGGTATCCGGATAGCAATCAGCCCCAGCATTTT.

V gene TRBV7-2 combines with J gene TRBJ2-2, with D possibly being TRBD2 (7 bases). CDR1 is SGHTA and CDR2 is FQGNSA in the germline V gene. Trimming left V 5 bases short and J 3 bases short, with 13 bases between. The length of the CDR3 is 15 residues. CDR3 nucleotide sequence: TGTGCCAGCAGCCCTAGGGGGGGGGACACCGGGGAGCTGTTTTTT. It translates to CASSPRGGDTGELFF.

This sequence joins TRBV12-3 or TRBV12-4 and TRBJ2-1; 10 positions agree with TRBD2. Losses at the gene ends were 7 bases for V and 7 bases for J; bases not matched to a gene: 13. The CDR3 extends over 16 amino acids. CDR3 protein: CASKLAGLGGINEQFF. The CDR3 DNA follows: TGTGCCAGCAAACTAGCGGGGCTAGGAGGTATAAATGAGCAGTTCTTC.

The CDR3 protein is CASSYNWGAVTEAFF. The CDR3 region has the DNA TGTGCCAGCAGTTACAATTGGGGGGCCGTCACTGAAGCTTTCTTT. The J gene is TRBJ1-1, the V gene TRBV6-5; possible D gene TRBD1, 6 bases. This CDR3 has 15 residues. The germline V and J ends were trimmed by 2 bases and 4 bases, with 14 bases remaining between them. The germline V gene has CDR1 MNHEY and CDR2 SVGAGI.

This clonotype was seen a handful of times. V gene TRBV3-1 combines with J gene TRBJ2-1, with 10 bases aligning to TRBD1. The J segment lost 6 bases and the V segment lost 4 bases, leaving 6 bases of the junction unmatched. Per the germline V gene, CDR1 is LGHDT and CDR2 is YNNKEL (reference sequence). The CDR3 totals 15 residues. CDR3 protein: CASSPWTGGINEQFF. The CDR3 nucleotides are TGTGCCAGCAGCCCGTGGACAGGGGGGATCAATGAGCAGTTCTTC.

This clonotype was recorded a few times. The V gene is TRBV7-2, the J gene TRBJ1-2, with 7 bases aligning to TRBD1. The CDR3 totals 14 residues. Germline values: CDR1 SGHTA, CDR2 FQGNSA. J was trimmed by 8 bases and V by 7 bases; bases with no gene match: 13. The CDR3 loop is CASTHRDSYNGYTF. CDR3 nucleotides: TGTGCCAGCACCCACCGGGACAGCTATAACGGCTACACCTTC.

The rearrangement uses TRBV7-2 and TRBJ2-1; D is undetermined. The CDR3 contains 13 residues. V lost 0 bases and J 10 bases, leaving 10 bases between the germline ends. Per germline, CDR1 SGHTA and CDR2 FQGNSA. In DNA, the CDR3 is TGTGCCAGCAGCTTAGCCCGGCTTAGCGAGCAGTTCTTC. Translated: CASSLARLSEQFF.

For the CDR3, the DNA is TGCGCCAGCAGCCAAGTATCTGGGGCCAACGTCCTGACTTTC. Protein: CASSQVSGANVLTF. The rearrangement links TRBV4-3 to TRBJ2-6, with D hard to call. This CDR3 region has 14 residues. Germline values: CDR1 LGHNA, CDR2 YSLEER. V was shortened by 1 base and J by 1 base, with 2 bases between the two germline ends.

The V gene is TRBV6-5, the J gene TRBJ1-1; TRBD1 might be the D (6 bases). The CDR3 spans 15 residues. CDR1 is MNHEY and CDR2 is SVGAGI in the germline V gene. The V end was cut by 0 bases, the J end by 6 bases, with 14 bases between. The DNA for the CDR3 is TGTGCCAGCAGTTACTCGCGTCAGGGGAAGGCTGAAGCTTTCTTT. Translation: CASSYSRQGKAEAFF.

This clonotype was seen only a few times. The chain combines TRBV4-1 with TRBJ2-2, with D possibly matching TRBD1 (6 bases). The length of the CDR3 is 17 residues. CDR1 is MGHRA, CDR2 YSYEKL, per germline. Trimming removed 5 bases from V and 0 bases from J, with 16 bases in between. The CDR3 spells CASSARIEGANTGELFF. The DNA of the CDR3 is TGCGCCAGCAGCGCGCGCATAGAGGGGGCGAACACCGGGGAGCTGTTTTTT.

The J gene is TRBJ1-1, the V gene TRBV24-1; a possible D gene is TRBD1 (6 bases). The CDR3 runs to 12 residues. Germline V gives CDR1 KGHDR, CDR2 SFDVKD. V lost 3 bases and J 11 bases, leaving 12 bases between the germline ends. The CDR3 is CATSDRTGLAFF. CDR3 sequence (DNA): TGTGCCACCAGTGATCGAACAGGGCTGGCTTTCTTT.